These T cell receptor beta chains were read from a single sample in a study of cytotoxic CD8 clonotypes in ibrutinib-treated CLL. The protocol was immunoSEQ multiplex PCR, while the TCRdb copy is restricted to in-frame clones and leaves out a portion. The table records over 100,000 clones, 58% of them present only once. The specimen comprised PBMCs, sampled after 24 months of ibrutinib treatment. The receptors here all came from a human donor with chronic lymphocytic leukemia. CDR3s include the opening cysteine and the closing phenylalanine or tryptophan.

V gene,CDR3 length,J gene,CDR3 protein
TRBV18,15,TRBJ2-1,CASSLDRVFRNEQFF
TRBV2,13,TRBJ2-2,CASSGRWTGELFF
TRBV30,16,TRBJ2-2,CAWSPGTSGNTGELFF
TRBV15,15,TRBJ1-1,CATSPLDRVDTEAFF
TRBV6-4,13,TRBJ1-2,CASSEQGGYGYTF
TRBV28,15,TRBJ2-1,CASSLGGGNYNEQFF
TRBV27,14,TRBJ2-2,CASSLGGIAGELFF
TRBV29-1,14,TRBJ1-1,CSDKQGRADTEAFF
TRBV28,14,TRBJ1-1,CASSFHRLNTEAFF
TRBV7-2,15,TRBJ1-2,CASSLGQATNYGYTF
TRBV5-1,15,TRBJ1-6,CASSLAGTGNSPLHF
TRBV2,13,TRBJ1-2,CASSLVGPDGYTF
TRBV4-3,16,TRBJ1-2,CASSQDVGRGTDGYTF
TRBV30,15,TRBJ1-6,CACTPQSSYNSPLHF
TRBV7-9,15,TRBJ1-6,CASSWAGVDNSPLHF
TRBV5-6,18,TRBJ2-6,CASSLAGQGASGANVLTF
TRBV6-5,16,TRBJ2-6,CASSYGQASGANVLTF
TRBV6-6,15,TRBJ1-1,CASSPTGLGNTEAFF
TRBV7-2,13,TRBJ2-7,CASSLQGSNEQYF
TRBV6-5,14,TRBJ2-3,CASSYSGSADTQYF
TRBV4-2,15,TRBJ2-1,CASSPGPGESNEQFF
TRBV6-5,12,TRBJ1-6,CASSWEVGTLHF
TRBV27,14,TRBJ2-7,CASTKVGSSYEQYF
TRBV7-3,15,TRBJ2-2,CASSPGQTNTGELFF
TRBV9,14,TRBJ2-7,CASSGGPTIYEQYF
TRBV15,12,TRBJ2-1,CATSRGAGEQFF
TRBV28,12,TRBJ1-2,CASSSLKYGYTF
TRBV29-1,12,TRBJ1-2,CSVDRFNYGYTF